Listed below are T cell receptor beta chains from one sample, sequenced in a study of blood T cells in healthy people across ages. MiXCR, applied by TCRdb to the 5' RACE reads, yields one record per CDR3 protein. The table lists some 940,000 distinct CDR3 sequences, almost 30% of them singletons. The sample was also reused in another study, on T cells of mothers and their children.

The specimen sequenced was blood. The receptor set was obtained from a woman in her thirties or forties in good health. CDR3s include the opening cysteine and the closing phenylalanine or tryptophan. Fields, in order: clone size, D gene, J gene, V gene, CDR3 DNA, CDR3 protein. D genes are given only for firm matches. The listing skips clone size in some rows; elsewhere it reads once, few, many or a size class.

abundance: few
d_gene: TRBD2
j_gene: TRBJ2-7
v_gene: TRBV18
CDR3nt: TGTGCCAGCTCAGAAACTAGCGGGGGGTTCTACGAGCAGTACTTC
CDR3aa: CASSETSGGFYEQYF

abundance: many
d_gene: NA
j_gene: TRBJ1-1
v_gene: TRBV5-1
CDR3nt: TGCGCCAGCAGCTTGGGGGGGAGGATGTCCCTGAACACTGAAGCTTTCTTT
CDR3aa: CASSLGGRMSLNTEAFF

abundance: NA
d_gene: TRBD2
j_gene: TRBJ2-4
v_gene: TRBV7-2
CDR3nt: TGTGCCAGCAGCTTAGCGCCCCCTGGCGGGGGAGGCAAAAACATTCAGTACTTC
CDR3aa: CASSLAPPGGGGKNIQYF

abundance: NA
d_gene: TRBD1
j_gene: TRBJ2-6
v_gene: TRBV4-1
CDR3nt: TGCGCCAGCAGCCAAGGATTGGTTTTCCGGGACAGGGGGCCTGGGGCCAACGTCCTGACTTTC
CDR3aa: CASSQGLVFRDRGPGANVLTF

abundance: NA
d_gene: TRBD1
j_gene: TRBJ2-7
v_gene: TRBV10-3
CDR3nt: TGTGCCATCAGTGACCCCCCAGGGGGCCGGGCCGAGCAGTACTTC
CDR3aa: CAISDPPGGRAEQYF

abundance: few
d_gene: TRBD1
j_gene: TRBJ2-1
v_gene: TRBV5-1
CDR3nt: TGCGCCAGCAGCTTTCTCCGGGACAGCTCCTACAATGAGCAGTTCTTC
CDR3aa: CASSFLRDSSYNEQFF

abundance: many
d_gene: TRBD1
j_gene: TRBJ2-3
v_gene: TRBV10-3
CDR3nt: TGTGCCATCAGTGAGCCCCAGGGCAGGGGGCAAGGAGATACGCAGTATTTT
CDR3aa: CAISEPQGRGQGDTQYF

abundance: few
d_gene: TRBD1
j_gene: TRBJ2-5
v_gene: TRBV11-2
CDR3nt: TGTGCCAGCAGATCAGGACAGGGCCAAGAGACCCAGTACTTC
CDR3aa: CASRSGQGQETQYF

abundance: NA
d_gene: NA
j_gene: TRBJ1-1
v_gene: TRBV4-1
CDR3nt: TGCGCCAGCAGCTCAGGACAGATCACTGAAGCTTTCTTT
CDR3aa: CASSSGQITEAFF

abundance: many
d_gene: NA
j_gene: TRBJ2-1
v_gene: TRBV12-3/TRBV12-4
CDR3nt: TGTGCCAGCAGTTTATCATCTGCGGCTCAGTTCTTC
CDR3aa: CASSLSSAAQFF

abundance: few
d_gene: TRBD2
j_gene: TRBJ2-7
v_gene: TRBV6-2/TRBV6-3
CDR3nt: TGTGCCAGCCGGACTAGCGGGCCCTACGAGCAGTACTTC
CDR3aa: CASRTSGPYEQYF

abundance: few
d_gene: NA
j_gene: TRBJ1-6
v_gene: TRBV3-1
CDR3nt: TGTGCCAGCAGCTCCGGCGGCCCCCTCCACTTT
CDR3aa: CASSSGGPLHF

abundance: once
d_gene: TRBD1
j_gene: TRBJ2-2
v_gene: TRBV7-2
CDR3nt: TGTGCCAGCAGCTTCATGATAGCCGCCAGGGGGCAGGGGGCCGGGGAGCTGTTTTTT
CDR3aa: CASSFMIAARGQGAGELFF

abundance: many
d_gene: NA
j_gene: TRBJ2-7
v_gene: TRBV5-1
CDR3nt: TGCGCCAGCAGCTCGTCAGGAGTCTCCTACGAGCAGTACTTC
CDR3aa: CASSSSGVSYEQYF

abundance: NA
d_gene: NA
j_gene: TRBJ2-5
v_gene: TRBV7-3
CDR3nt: TGTGCCAGCAGCTTACTCCACGGGCCACAAGAGACCCAGTACTTC
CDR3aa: CASSLLHGPQETQYF

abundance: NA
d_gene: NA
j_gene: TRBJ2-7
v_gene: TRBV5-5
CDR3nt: TGTGCCAGCAGAAACCGGGCTCGGGAAAGTTCCTACGAGCAGTACTTC
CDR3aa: CASRNRARESSYEQYF

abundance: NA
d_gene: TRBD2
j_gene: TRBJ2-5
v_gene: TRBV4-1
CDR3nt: TGCGCCAGCAACCAAGATCGGGAAGCGGGGGGGAGGGAGACCCAGTACTTC
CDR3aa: CASNQDREAGGRETQYF

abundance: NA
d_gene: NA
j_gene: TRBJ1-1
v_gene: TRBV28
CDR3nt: TGTGCCAGCAGCCTGGGGACCCCCGTTGAAGCTTTCTTT
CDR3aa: CASSLGTPVEAFF

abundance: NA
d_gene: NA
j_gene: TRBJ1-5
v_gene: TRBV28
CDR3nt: TGTGCCAGCAGTTTTTCGAGGACACATGACAATCAGCCCCAGCATTTT
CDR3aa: CASSFSRTHDNQPQHF

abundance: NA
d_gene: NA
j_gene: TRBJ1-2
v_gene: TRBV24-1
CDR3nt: TGTGCCACCAGTGATTCGGGCCAGAACTATGGCTACACCTTC
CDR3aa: CATSDSGQNYGYTF

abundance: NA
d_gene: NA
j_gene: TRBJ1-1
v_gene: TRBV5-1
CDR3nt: TGCGCCAGCAGCTTGGAGGCGGCAGGGGTGAACACTGAAGCTTTCTTT
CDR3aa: CASSLEAAGVNTEAFF

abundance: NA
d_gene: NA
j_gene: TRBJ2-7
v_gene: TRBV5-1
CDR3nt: TGCGCCAGCAGCGGTTTTTCTGGGATCTCAGCTTACGAGCAGTACTTC
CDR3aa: CASSGFSGISAYEQYF

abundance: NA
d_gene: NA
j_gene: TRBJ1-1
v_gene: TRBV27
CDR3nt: TGTGCCAGCAGTGGAGATATGACAGATATGAACACTGAAGCTTTCTTT
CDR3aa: CASSGDMTDMNTEAFF